The T cell receptor (beta chain) described here comes from a study of cytomegalovirus exposure and HLA in healthy donors (dated by TCRdb to the late 2010s). Study-wide context: According to an earlier analysis of 550 to 750 of the donors, some 170 million T cells yielded 90 million to 130 million unique TCR beta sequences and 276 Gb of sequence data. About 280 gigabases of sequencing data and tens of millions of unique TCR sequences made up an early release that covered several hundred HLA-typed donors. The genetic ancestry cluster associated with self-reported Caucasian donors included 81% of the 398 genotyped donors. The aim of the study was to test whether cataloging public T cell receptors could identify signatures of past pathogen exposure. The study used immunosequencing to profile the T cell repertoires of 666 subjects and linked those repertoires to cytomegalovirus serostatus. In addition to the first cohort of hundreds of subjects, a separate validation cohort of about 120 different subjects was used. To predict cytomegalovirus infection status, the study brought together high-throughput TCR immunosequencing, statistical association of individual TCRs with disease status, and machine learning. To study patterns of TCR occurrence, a later analysis re-analyzed previously published TCR beta repertoires from hundreds of donors and added high-resolution HLA genotyping. Rather than drawing on any new phenotypic data, the later analysis identified candidate immune exposures from TCR beta sequences and the way those sequences occurred across donors. An earlier analysis of around 580 of the donors used high-throughput TCR beta sequencing to judge whether each TCR beta V gene segment behaved as functional or pseudogenic. Donor age, sex, ethnicity and CMV serostatus were collected together with the repertoire data. Genome-wide SNP genotypes for about three fifths of the 666 donors were used in a later genetic analysis, which treated that subset as a discovery cohort. Every repertoire in the discovery cohort had been generated on one and the same sequencing platform. Class I and class II HLA loci were covered by the typing at four-digit resolution. Typing coverage differed by locus: A, B, C, DRB1 and DQB1 were typed in roughly 629-630 donors, DQA1 in roughly 500, DPA1 in approximately 600, and DPB1 in around 490. Roughly five DR-DQ haplotypes were handled as single units for association and clustering because linkage in the cohort was strong. Across 398 genotyped donors of the cohort, an average of about 240,000 unique TCR beta nucleotide sequences per donor were sequenced, and 15% to 20% of those sequences were non-productive.

What the authors observed across the whole study: Cytomegalovirus status was reported to be diagnosed by the classifier with high specificity and sensitivity in both the original and validation cohorts. Compared with equally common non-associated chains, HLA-associated TCR beta chains in a later analysis were more clonally expanded and had lower generation probabilities. A cluster of highly shared sequence variants was judged likely to represent a technical artifact of the sequencing pipeline. Because counts were too low, about 17 rarely observed V segments, including chromosome 9 orphons, were excluded from the earlier analysis of some 590 of the donors. Several of the top co-occurrence clusters appeared to be linked to parvovirus B19, influenza, CMV and Epstein-Barr virus, according to a later analysis. Correlated functional status among segregating V segments might be attributable to linkage disequilibrium, but an unknown experimental factor could not be ruled out. A later genetic analysis reported fewer N-insertions in productive TCRs among donors in an Asian-associated ancestry cluster than the roughly 620-donor mean. Broadly in line with IMGT annotations, most TCR beta V segments showed up in productive rearrangements about 90% or about 30% of the time in an earlier analysis of several hundred of the donors. Immune exposure information for the cohort was limited to CMV serostatus. In a later analysis, more than 15,000 TCR beta sequences were associated with specific HLA alleles at a false discovery rate of 0.05. It was suggested by the authors that the approach could potentially be generalized to other disease states and immunological phenotypes. Because some donors lacked HLA typing at each locus, the association tests relied only on the typed subset. Three of the identified cytomegalovirus-associated TCR beta chains were confirmed in vitro to be specific for cytomegalovirus antigens. According to a later analysis, most CMV-associated TCR beta chains appeared to be HLA-restricted, and the HLA associations seemed to be driven largely by CMV exposure. When HLA alleles, especially DR and DQ, strongly co-occurred, TCR associations were difficult to assign to individual alleles. In a later analysis, the rate of TCR association differed among HLA loci, with DRB1 alleles having the most associated TCRs and HLA-C alleles having the fewest. Because the 87-base-pair reads could not distinguish some IMGT-functional V segments, including TRBV6-2 and TRBV6-3, those segments were excluded. A further reported finding was that TCR beta sequences accurately predicted the HLA-A and HLA-B alleles for most subjects in the first cohort. The study gave a list of over 150 TCR beta chains associated with cytomegalovirus. Roughly uniform sequencing depth across donors was assumed in presence/absence analyses, although this assumption may not hold. Most TCR sequences were observed very rarely across donors, whereas some public TCRs were present in many individuals. In this cohort, only TCR beta chains were sequenced, and detectable features were limited by the absence of alpha or paired-chain data. V-gene and J-gene trimming of TCR beta chains was associated with a missense DCLRE1C variant in a later genetic analysis, and the association was replicated in an independent cohort.

The library was generated by the immunoSEQ multiplex PCR assay. For the multiplex PCR, a mixture combining 60 forward primers for TCR Vbeta segments and 13 reverse primers for TCR Jbeta segments was used. A multiplex PCR assay on genomic DNA amplified the CDR3 region of rearranged TCR beta genes. On the Illumina HiSeq System, the amplified TCR beta libraries were sequenced as 87-base-pair reads. The source study handled its data this way. Across the 640 or so repertoires, a later analysis counted approximately 75 million unique TCR beta chains, 9 million to 14 million of which were shared by at least two donors. A nearest-neighbor algorithm error-corrected the raw reads and collapsed the reads into unique sequences, merging closely related sequences to remove PCR and sequencing errors. Alignment of CDR3 sequences to IMGT reference sequences was used to assign V, D and J gene segments. For a sequence to be retained, a match of at least six nucleotides was required to both a V gene segment and a J gene segment. A rearrangement counted as productive if the CDR3 had no stop codons and remained in frame with V and J, and every other rearrangement counted as non-productive. CDR3 was defined by IMGT convention, running from the second conserved V-encoded cysteine to the conserved J-encoded phenylalanine. The earlier analysis of about 500 of the donors excluded sequences that lacked an unambiguous match to a single V gene segment. An earlier analysis of 500 to 700 of the donors classified V segments as functional when productive rearrangements were above 56.7% and as segregating when the standard deviation between donors was above 5%. A statistical classification framework was built to diagnose cytomegalovirus status from the catalog of TCR beta chain sequences. A later analysis assigned V and J genes by comparing TCR nucleotide sequences with IMGT/GENE-DB human TR gene sequences. Using the TCRdist pipeline, a later analysis assigned CDR3 sequences along with most-parsimonious VDJ recombination scenarios. In a later analysis, every TCR beta chain was defined by the combination of its CDR3 amino acid sequence and its V-gene family, and reads without a unique V-gene family were dropped. In a later analysis, nearly 600 highly shared, low-generation-probability nucleotide sequences were removed to address suspected cross-contamination and a sequencing artifact. A later analysis calculated a clonal expansion index for each public chain from normalized within-repertoire ranks of inferred template counts. In a later analysis, generation probabilities were computed with a VDJ recombination model fitted to out-of-frame rearrangements, and the resulting probabilities were checked against IGoR. A later analysis scored TCR-TCR, TCR-HLA and TCR-CMV co-occurrence with hypergeometric tests, applying a repertoire-size bias correction to TCR pairs. To estimate false discovery rates, a later analysis permuted the HLA or CMV assignments 20 times. In a later analysis, co-occurring TCRs were grouped using DBSCAN, with TCRdist sequence similarity added in when clustering inside HLA-allele-positive subsets. Co-occurrence clustering excluded repertoires with fewer than 30,000 or more than 120,000 public chains, plus five with anomalous nucleotide sharing. TCRdb took this table from immuneACCESS and kept in-frame rearrangements with V and J called. Such tables lack part of the clones; where checked against another copy, unresolved V genes explain under half of the gap, and the rest is unexplained. The V and J calls and the clone size are those of that table, but D and trimming were determined from the DNA. In this sample the table shows approximately 140,000 clones, 70% to 80% of which occur a single time. The biggest ten clones account for around 6.3% of the sample.

The cohort consisted of some 730 healthy bone marrow donors. Cohort members were all nominally healthy when sampled, although unrecorded immune exposures were likely present. The donor tested CMV seropositive, placing the donor among the approximately 290 seropositive members of the cohort. A peripheral blood sample was provided by each donor, and peripheral blood mononuclear cells were used for TCR beta sequencing. The Qiagen DNeasy Blood Extraction Kit was used to extract genomic DNA from the blood cell samples. Notes on this clone: What this receptor recognizes is not known. No quality values exist for individual bases; no much larger clone is one base distant.

As encoded in the germline V gene, CDR1 is MDHEN while CDR2 is SYDVKM. V lost 4 bases and J lost 2 bases; the stretch between them is 15 bases long. The CDR3 covers 16 residues, taking in both the cysteine and the phenylalanine. CDR3 DNA only is kept here, 48 bases in frame from base 1. The receptor chain draws on TRBV28 and TRBJ2-1, and the D gene may be TRBD2, 6 bases matching. Material for sequencing was PBMCs. The clonotype was recovered from a man aged 45-60 years in good health and CMV-seropositive. The bases are TGTGCCAGCAGTTCCTTGGTGACTAGGACCTACAATGAGCAGTTCTTC. It encodes CASSSLVTRTYNEQFF.